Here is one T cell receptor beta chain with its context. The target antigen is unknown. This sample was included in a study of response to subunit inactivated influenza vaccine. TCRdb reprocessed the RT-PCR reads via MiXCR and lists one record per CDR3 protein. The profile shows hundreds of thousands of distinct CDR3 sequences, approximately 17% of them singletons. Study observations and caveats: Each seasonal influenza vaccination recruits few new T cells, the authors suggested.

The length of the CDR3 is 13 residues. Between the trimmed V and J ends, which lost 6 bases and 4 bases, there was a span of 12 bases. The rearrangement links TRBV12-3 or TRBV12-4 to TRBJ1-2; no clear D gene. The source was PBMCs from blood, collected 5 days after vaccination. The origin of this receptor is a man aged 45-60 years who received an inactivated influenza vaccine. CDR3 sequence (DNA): TGTGCCAGCAGCACCGTCGGACTCTATGGCTACACCTTC. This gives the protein CASSTVGLYGYTF.